This T cell receptor (beta chain) was documented in a study of shared clonotypes between healthy human individuals. In regard to this clone: An end of the junction does not agree with germline; a read error may underlie this.

The protocol was immunoSEQ multiplex PCR, while the TCRdb copy is restricted to in-frame clones and leaves out a portion. The sample yields under 600,000 clones, roughly 79% seen once. The sample comprised PBMCs. The TCR sequence derives from a woman between 35 and 50 years old in good health. Some clones in this sample may be carry-over from other donors' samples.

The CDR3 region has the DNA TGTGCCAGCAGTAACAGGGGGCGACTAGCGGGAGCCTTT. Its translation is CASSNRGRLAGAF. The chain couples TRBV28 to TRBJ2-7; 12 nucleotides match TRBD2. From germline, CDR1 is MDHEN and CDR2 SYDVKM. This CDR3 has 13 residues.